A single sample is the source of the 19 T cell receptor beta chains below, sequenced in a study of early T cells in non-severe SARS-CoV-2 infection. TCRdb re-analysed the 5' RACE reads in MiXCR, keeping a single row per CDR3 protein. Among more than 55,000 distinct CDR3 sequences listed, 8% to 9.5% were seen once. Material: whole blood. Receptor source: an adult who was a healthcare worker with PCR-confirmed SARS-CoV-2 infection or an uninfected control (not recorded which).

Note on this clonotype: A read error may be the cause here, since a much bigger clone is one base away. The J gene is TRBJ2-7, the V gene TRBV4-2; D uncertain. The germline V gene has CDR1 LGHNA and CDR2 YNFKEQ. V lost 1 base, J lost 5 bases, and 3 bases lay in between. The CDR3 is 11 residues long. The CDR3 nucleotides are TGTGCCAGCAGCCAAGCCCACGAGCAGTACTTC. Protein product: CASSQAHEQYF.

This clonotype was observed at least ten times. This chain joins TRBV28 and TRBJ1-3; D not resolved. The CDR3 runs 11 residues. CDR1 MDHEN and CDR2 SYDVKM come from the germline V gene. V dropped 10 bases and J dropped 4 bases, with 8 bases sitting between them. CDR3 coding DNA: TGTGCCACGGTGCTAGGAAACACCATATATTTT. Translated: CATVLGNTIYF. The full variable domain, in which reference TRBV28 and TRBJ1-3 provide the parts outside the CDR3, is DVKVTQSSRYLVKRTGEKVFLECVQDMDHENMFWYRQDPGLGLRLIYFSYDVKMKEKGDIPEGYSVSREKKERFSLILESASTNQTSMYLCATVLGNTIYFGEGSWLTVV.

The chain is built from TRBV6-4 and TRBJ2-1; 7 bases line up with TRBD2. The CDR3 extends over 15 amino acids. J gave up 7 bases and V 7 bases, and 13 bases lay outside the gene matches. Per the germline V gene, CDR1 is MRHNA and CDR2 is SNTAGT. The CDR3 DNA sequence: TGTGCCAGCACCAGACTAGCTGCTAAGGGGAATGAGCAGTTCTTC. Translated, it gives CASTRLAAKGNEQFF.

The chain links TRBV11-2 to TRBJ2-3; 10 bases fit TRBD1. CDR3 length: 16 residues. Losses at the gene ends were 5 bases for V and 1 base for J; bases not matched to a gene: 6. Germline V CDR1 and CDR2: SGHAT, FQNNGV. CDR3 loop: CASSQRGTGGTDTQYF. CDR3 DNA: TGTGCCAGCAGCCAACGAGGGACAGGGGGCACAGATACGCAGTATTTT.

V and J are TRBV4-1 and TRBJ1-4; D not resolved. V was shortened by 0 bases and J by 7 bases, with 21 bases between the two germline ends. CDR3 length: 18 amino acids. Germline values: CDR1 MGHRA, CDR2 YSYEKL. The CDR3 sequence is CASSQEHSGSSYVEKLFF. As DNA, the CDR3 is TGCGCCAGCAGCCAAGAGCACAGCGGCTCGTCGTACGTTGAAAAACTGTTTTTT.

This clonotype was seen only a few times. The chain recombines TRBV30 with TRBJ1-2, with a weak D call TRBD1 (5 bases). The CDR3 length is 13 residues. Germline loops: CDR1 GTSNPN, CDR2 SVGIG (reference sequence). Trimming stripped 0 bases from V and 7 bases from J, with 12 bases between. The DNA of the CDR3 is TGTGCCTGGAGTGTACTGGGGACTGGTGGCTACACCTTC. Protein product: CAWSVLGTGGYTF.

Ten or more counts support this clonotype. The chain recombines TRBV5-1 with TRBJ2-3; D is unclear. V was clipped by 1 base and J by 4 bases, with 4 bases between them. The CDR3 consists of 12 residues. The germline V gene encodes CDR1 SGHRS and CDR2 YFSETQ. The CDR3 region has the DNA TGCGCCAGCAGCTTGTTCCCAGATACGCAGTATTTT. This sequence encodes CASSLFPDTQYF.

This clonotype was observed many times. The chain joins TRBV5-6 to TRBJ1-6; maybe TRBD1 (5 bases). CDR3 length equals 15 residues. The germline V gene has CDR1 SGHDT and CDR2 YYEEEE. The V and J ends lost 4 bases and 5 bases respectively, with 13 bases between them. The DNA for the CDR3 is TGTGCCAGCAGCCGCGGATGGGGCCATAATTCACCCCTCCACTTT. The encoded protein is CASSRGWGHNSPLHF.

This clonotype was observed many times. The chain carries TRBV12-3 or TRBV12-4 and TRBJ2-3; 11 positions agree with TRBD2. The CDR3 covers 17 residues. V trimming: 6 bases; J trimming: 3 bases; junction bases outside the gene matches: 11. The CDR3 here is CASSPTSGSRYTDTQYF. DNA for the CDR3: TGTGCCAGCAGCCCTACTAGCGGGAGTAGGTATACAGATACGCAGTATTTT.

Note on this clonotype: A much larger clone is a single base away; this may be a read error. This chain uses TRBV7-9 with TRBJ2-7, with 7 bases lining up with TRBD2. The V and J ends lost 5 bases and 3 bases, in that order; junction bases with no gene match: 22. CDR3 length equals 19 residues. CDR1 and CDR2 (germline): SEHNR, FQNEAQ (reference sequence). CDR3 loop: CASSQDRGLSGTPHYEQYF. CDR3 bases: TGTGCCAGCAGCCAAGATAGGGGCTTGAGCGGGACCCCTCACTACGAGCAGTACTTC. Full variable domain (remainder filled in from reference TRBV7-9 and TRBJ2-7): DTGVSQNPRHKITKRGQNVTFRCDPISEHNRLYWYRQTLGQGPEFLTYFQNEAQLEKSRLLSDRFSAERPKGSFSTLEIQRTEQGDSAMYLCASSQDRGLSGTPHYEQYFGPGTRLTVT.

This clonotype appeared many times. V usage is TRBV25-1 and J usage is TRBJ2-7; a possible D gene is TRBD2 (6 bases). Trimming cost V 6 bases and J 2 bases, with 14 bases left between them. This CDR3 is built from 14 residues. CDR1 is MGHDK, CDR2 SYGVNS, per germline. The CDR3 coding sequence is TGTGCCAGCAGGGGGACTTGGGGTACCTACGAGCAGTACTTC. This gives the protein CASRGTWGTYEQYF.

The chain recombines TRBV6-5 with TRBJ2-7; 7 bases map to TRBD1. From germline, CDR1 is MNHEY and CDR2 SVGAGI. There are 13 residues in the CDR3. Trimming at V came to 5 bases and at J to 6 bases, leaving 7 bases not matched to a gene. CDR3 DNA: TGTGCCAGCAGTCCCCGACAGGGTTCCGAGCAGTACTTC. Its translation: CASSPRQGSEQYF.

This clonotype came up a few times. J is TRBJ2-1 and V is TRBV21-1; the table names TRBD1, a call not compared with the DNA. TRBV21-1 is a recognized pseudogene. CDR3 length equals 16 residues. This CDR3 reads CASSTIDRAMKGEQFF. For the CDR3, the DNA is TGTGCCAGCAGCACGATAGACAGGGCAATGAAGGGTGAGCAGTTCTTC.

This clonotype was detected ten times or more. The CDR3 protein is CAISESTVPYEQYF. CDR3 DNA: TGTGCCATCAGTGAGTCAACAGTACCCTACGAGCAGTACTTC. The V gene is TRBV10-3, the J gene TRBJ2-7, with no clear D. Germline V gene data show CDR1 as ENHRY and CDR2 as SYGVKD. The CDR3 covers 14 residues. The ends were cut back, 0 bases at V and 2 bases at J, with 8 bases in the middle.

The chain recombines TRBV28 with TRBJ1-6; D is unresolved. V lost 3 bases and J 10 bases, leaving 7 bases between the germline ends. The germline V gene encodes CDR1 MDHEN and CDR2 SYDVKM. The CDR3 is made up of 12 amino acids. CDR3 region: CASSFSESPLHF. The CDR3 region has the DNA TGTGCCAGCAGTTTCTCGGAATCACCCCTCCACTTT. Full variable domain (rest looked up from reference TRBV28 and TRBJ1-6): DVKVTQSSRYLVKRTGEKVFLECVQDMDHENMFWYRQDPGLGLRLIYFSYDVKMKEKGDIPEGYSVSREKKERFSLILESASTNQTSMYLCASSFSESPLHFGNGTRLTVT.

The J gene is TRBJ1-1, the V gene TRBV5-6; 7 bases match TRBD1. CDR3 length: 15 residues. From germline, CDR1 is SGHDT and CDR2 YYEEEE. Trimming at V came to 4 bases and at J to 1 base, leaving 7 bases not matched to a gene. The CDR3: CASSPLDRANTEAFF. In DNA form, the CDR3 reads TGTGCCAGCAGCCCTCTAGACAGGGCGAACACTGAAGCTTTCTTT.

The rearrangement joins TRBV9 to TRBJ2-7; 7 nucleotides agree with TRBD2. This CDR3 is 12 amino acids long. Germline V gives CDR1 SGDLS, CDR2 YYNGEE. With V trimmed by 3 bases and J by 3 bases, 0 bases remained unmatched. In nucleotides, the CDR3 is TGTGCCAGCAGCGGGGAGGGCTACGAGCAGTACTTC. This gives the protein CASSGEGYEQYF.

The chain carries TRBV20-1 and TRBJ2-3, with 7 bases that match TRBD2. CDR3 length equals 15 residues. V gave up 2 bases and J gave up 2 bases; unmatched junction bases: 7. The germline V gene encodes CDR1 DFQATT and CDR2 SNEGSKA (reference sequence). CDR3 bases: TGCAGTGCTAGAATAGCTAGCGGAGACACAGATACGCAGTATTTT. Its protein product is CSARIASGDTDTQYF.

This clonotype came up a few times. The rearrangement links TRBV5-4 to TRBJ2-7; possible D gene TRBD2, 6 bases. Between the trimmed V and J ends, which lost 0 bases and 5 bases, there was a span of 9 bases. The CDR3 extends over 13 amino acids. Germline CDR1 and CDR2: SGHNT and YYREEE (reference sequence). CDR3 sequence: CASSLGGVNEQYF. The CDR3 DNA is TGTGCCAGCAGCTTGGGGGGGGTCAACGAGCAGTACTTC.